These 21 T cell receptor beta chains share one sample of origin, sequenced in a study of shared clonotypes between healthy human individuals (TCRdb year 2020). CD8 naive samples were CD45RO-negative cells positively selected for CCR7, giving a CD45RA+CCR7+ population that excluded TemRA cells. The library relied on the immunoSEQ multiplex PCR assay. In its TCRdb copy, this immuneACCESS table keeps in-frame sequences only and misses some clones. Where compared with another copy, unresolved V genes explain less than half of these, and the others have no known cause. The sample table shows about 800,000 clones, and around 96% are seen once. The ten largest clones capture about 0.25% of the sample. The sequencing sample was made of naive CD8+ T cells sorted from blood. Explained via the paper, the cell subset or site label denotes: CD45RA+CCR7+. Receptor source: a man in his thirties or forties in good health.

The genes are TRBV7-2 and TRBJ2-7; 7 bases are a match to TRBD1. There are 14 residues in the CDR3. Per germline, CDR1 SGHTA and CDR2 FQGNSA. With V trimmed by 8 bases and J by 0 bases, 7 bases remained unmatched. The CDR3 spells CASAGTANSYEQYF. The CDR3 DNA sequence: TGTGCCAGCGCCGGGACAGCGAACTCCTACGAGCAGTACTTC.

This clone occurred once. The genes are TRBV4-2 and TRBJ1-3, with D possibly being TRBD1 (5 bases). The CDR3 is 16 amino acids. Germline CDR1 reads LGHNA; CDR2 reads YNFKEQ. Deletions cut 4 bases from V and 6 bases from J, with 19 bases between. The CDR3 here is CASSLIGAPPTNTIYF. The CDR3 DNA is TGTGCCAGCAGCCTGATCGGGGCCCCTCCGACAAACACCATATATTTT.

CDR3 in DNA: TGTGCCAGCAGTTTGTCAGGGTCGAGTGAGCAGTTCTTC. As protein: CASSLSGSSEQFF. The rearrangement uses TRBV27 and TRBJ2-1; D is perhaps TRBD1 (5 bases). The V gene's germline CDR1 is MNHEY and CDR2 SMNVEV (reference sequence). This CDR3 spans 13 amino acids. The V end was cut by 3 bases, the J end by 9 bases, with 12 bases between.

The chain recombines TRBV11-3 with TRBJ2-1, with 7 positions matching TRBD2. With V trimmed by 5 bases and J by 6 bases, 7 bases remained unmatched. Germline V CDR1 and CDR2: SGHNT, YENEEA. CDR3 length: 14 residues. In nucleotides, the CDR3 is TGTGCCAGCAGCCCACCGACTAGCAGCAATGAGCAGTTCTTC. Amino acids: CASSPPTSSNEQFF.

Turning to this clone: In the same sample, other DNA sequences code for this CDR3. This chain links TRBV9 with TRBJ1-1, with unresolved D. Between the trimmed V and J ends, which lost 3 bases and 1 base, there was a span of 4 bases. This CDR3 contains 12 residues. Germline V gives CDR1 SGDLS, CDR2 YYNGEE. The CDR3 reads CASSAANTEAFF. The CDR3 DNA follows: TGTGCCAGCAGCGCAGCGAACACTGAAGCTTTCTTT. Supplemented by reference TRBV9 and TRBJ1-1, the full variable domain reads DSGVTQTPKHLITATGQRVTLRCSPRSGDLSVYWYQQSLDQGLQFLIQYYNGEERAKGNILERFSAQQFPDLHSELNLSSLELGDSALYFCASSAANTEAFFGQGTRLTVV.

This clone was counted a few times. The V call is TRBV18, the J call TRBJ2-7; 12 nucleotides align to TRBD2. Trimming cost V 0 bases and J 3 bases; bases outside gene matches: 0. Germline V gene lookup returns CDR1 KGHSH and CDR2 LQKENI. This CDR3 has 15 amino acids. The CDR3 sequence is CASSPPTSGSYEQYF. CDR3 coding DNA: TGTGCCAGCTCACCACCGACTAGCGGGAGCTACGAGCAGTACTTC.

The chain links TRBV28 to TRBJ1-4; D is ambiguous. The CDR3 has 16 residues. Germline values: CDR1 MDHEN, CDR2 SYDVKM. Between the trimmed V and J ends, which lost 6 bases and 10 bases, there was a span of 24 bases. In nucleotides, the CDR3 is TGTGCCAGCAGCCCCTTGGGTGGGCCAACGTCAGGAAAACTGTTTTTT. It yields the protein CASSPLGGPTSGKLFF.

V and J are TRBV6-5 and TRBJ2-5; 8 nucleotides line up with TRBD1. The CDR3 is made up of 15 amino acids. The V segment lost 2 bases and the J segment 5 bases; nucleotides outside the gene matches: 7. The germline V gene has CDR1 MNHEY and CDR2 SVGAGI. CDR3 bases: TGTGCCAGCAGTTACCTTCAGACAGGGGACGAGACCCAGTACTTC. This sequence encodes CASSYLQTGDETQYF.

The V call is TRBV7-2, the J call TRBJ2-1, with TRBD1 matching 9 bases. CDR3 length equals 15 residues. In germline, CDR1 is SGHTA, CDR2 FQGNSA. V dropped 8 bases and J dropped 10; count of bases not matched to a gene: 15. The CDR3 sequence: CASFPGTGSRWEQFF. The CDR3 DNA reads TGTGCCAGCTTCCCCGGGACAGGGTCGAGGTGGGAGCAGTTCTTC.

A single count supports this clone. The rearrangement joins TRBV2 to TRBJ2-5; perhaps D is TRBD1 or TRBD2 (5 bases each). V was shortened by 2 bases and J by 4 bases, with 14 bases between the two germline ends. The CDR3 runs to 15 residues. Germline V CDR1 and CDR2: SNHLY, FYNNEI. For the CDR3, the DNA is TGTGCCAGCAGTGAAAATGGGGGAGAACGAGAGACCCAGTACTTC. Translated, it gives CASSENGGERETQYF.

Comment on this clone: Other nucleotide sequences from this sample produce the same CDR3. The gene calls are TRBV27 and TRBJ2-7; TRBD1 aligns across 11 bases. The germline gives CDR1 MNHEY, CDR2 SMNVEV (reference sequence). V gave up 5 bases and J gave up 4 bases; unmatched junction bases: 4. The CDR3 totals 14 residues. The CDR3 protein is CASSPGQGGYEQYF. CDR3 DNA sequence: TGTGCCAGCAGTCCGGGACAGGGGGGATACGAGCAGTACTTC.

About this clone itself: Different DNA sequences within this sample yield the same CDR3. The chain links TRBV29-1 to TRBJ2-1, with D hard to call. Trimming shortened V by 6 bases and J by 2 bases, and 5 bases separated the two germline ends. The V gene's germline CDR1 is SQVTM and CDR2 ANQGSEA. The CDR3 loop spans 11 amino acids. For the CDR3, the DNA is TGCAGCGTAGGCACCTACAATGAGCAGTTCTTC. The encoded protein is CSVGTYNEQFF.

This clone was found once. The V and J genes are TRBV2 and TRBJ2-7; D remains unclear. This CDR3 has 14 amino acids. Germline CDR1 SNHLY, CDR2 FYNNEI. Trimming removed 3 bases from V and 0 bases from J, with 9 bases in between. CDR3 loop: CASSDPMSSYEQYF. The CDR3 DNA reads TGTGCCAGCAGTGACCCCATGAGCTCCTACGAGCAGTACTTC.

This chain links TRBV7-9 with TRBJ2-5, with a possible D match to TRBD1 (6 bases). The CDR3 loop spans 16 amino acids. The germline gives CDR1 SEHNR, CDR2 FQNEAQ (reference sequence). Between the trimmed V and J ends, which lost 5 bases and 5 bases, there was a span of 21 bases. CDR3 region: CASSTNGQPTGETQYF. CDR3 DNA sequence: TGTGCCAGCAGCACCAACGGACAGCCTACGGGGGAGACCCAGTACTTC.

V gene TRBV9 combines with J gene TRBJ2-5; TRBD2 is a possible D gene (6 bases). The CDR3 is made up of 15 amino acids. Germline CDR1 SGDLS, CDR2 YYNGEE. With 4 bases removed from V and 5 bases from J, the gap between germline ends came to 18 bases. This chain's CDR3 is CASSSRDWEGETQYF. The DNA for the CDR3 is TGTGCCAGCAGCTCTCGGGACTGGGAAGGGGAGACCCAGTACTTC.

V gene TRBV4-2 combines with J gene TRBJ2-5, with 7 bases lining up with TRBD2. This CDR3 comprises 16 residues. The J segment lost 5 bases and the V segment lost 1 base, leaving 10 bases of the junction unmatched. Germline lookup yields CDR1 LGHNA and CDR2 YNFKEQ. The CDR3 reads CASSQGRGSSGETQYF. The CDR3 nucleotides are TGTGCCAGCAGCCAAGGGAGGGGATCTAGCGGCGAGACCCAGTACTTC.

The chain carries TRBV10-3 and TRBJ2-7; D unresolved. The germline V and J ends were trimmed by 6 bases and 3 bases, with 12 bases remaining between them. Germline lookup yields CDR1 ENHRY and CDR2 SYGVKD. There are 13 residues in the CDR3. The CDR3, as DNA: TGTGCCATCAGGGATCGATCGAACTACGAGCAGTACTTC. Its translation is CAIRDRSNYEQYF.

The chain is built from TRBV20-1 and TRBJ2-7; D may be TRBD1 (5 bases). Trimming removed 5 bases at V and 5 bases at J, with 10 bases between. There are 11 residues in the CDR3. Per germline, CDR1 DFQATT and CDR2 SNEGSKA (reference sequence). This CDR3 is CSARQLHEQYF. CDR3 coding DNA: TGCAGTGCTCGACAGTTACACGAGCAGTACTTC.

This chain links TRBV4-3 with TRBJ1-3, with TRBD1 as a possible D gene (5 bases). The CDR3 loop spans 15 amino acids. Germline V gene data show CDR1 as LGHNA and CDR2 as YSLEER. Trimming stripped 3 bases from V and 3 bases from J, with 12 bases between. The DNA for the CDR3 is TGCGCCAGCAGCCAGAGGGACGGGGGTGGAAACACCATATATTTT. This translates into CASSQRDGGGNTIYF.

This clone came up once. The chain links TRBV6-4 to TRBJ1-5; D not certain. The germline CDR1 and CDR2 sequences are MRHNA and SNTAGT. Trimming cost V 7 bases and J 7 bases, with 17 bases left between them. CDR3 length equals 14 residues. The CDR3 DNA sequence: TGTGCCAGCACCCGGGCCCCTCGGCGGCAGCCCCAGCATTTT. Amino acids: CASTRAPRRQPQHF.

This rearrangement joins TRBV6-5 to TRBJ2-1; possibly TRBD2 for D (5 bases). Germline lookup yields CDR1 MNHEY and CDR2 SVGAGI. This CDR3 contains 13 residues. V dropped 2 bases and J dropped 5 bases, with 7 bases sitting between them. CDR3 in amino acids: CASSYAGHNEQFF. CDR3 sequence (DNA): TGTGCCAGCAGTTACGCGGGCCACAATGAGCAGTTCTTC.